Included here is one TCR beta chain sequence, with context. This sample stems from a study of OX40 agonist ivuxolimab in advanced cancers. This CDR3 region has 14 residues. J lost 7 bases, V lost 7 bases, and 9 bases had no gene match. The germline CDR1 and CDR2 sequences are LNHDA and SQIVND (reference sequence). Assay: immunoSEQ multiplex PCR; the TCRdb copy retains only in-frame clones and omits some. The profile shows some 100,000 clones, less than 85% of them singletons. The TCR was taken from an adult with an advanced solid tumor such as melanoma, head and neck, liver or kidney cancer. This material consisted of CD4+ or CD8+ T cells sorted from blood, taken in a trial of the OX40 agonist ivuxolimab. The rearrangement links TRBV19 to TRBJ1-4; 7 bases align to TRBD1. The CDR3 spells CASMAPGGGEKLFF. The CDR3 nucleotides read TGTGCCAGTATGGCCCCAGGGGGAGGTGAAAAACTGTTTTTT.